These T cell receptor beta chains were read from a single sample in a study of T cell responses to AZD1222 COVID-19 vaccine. This table comes from immunoSEQ multiplex PCR, and its TCRdb copy is limited to in-frame clones, with some not included. The sample has around 100,000 clones, 92% seen once. Sequencing was performed on peripheral blood, taken on day 0 of AZD1222 vaccination. Receptors were obtained from an adult in good health. Each CDR3 is given without its conserved first and last residue.

V	CDR3
TRBV5-8	ASTEGQSVVHEQY
TRBV7-2	ASSLASSPEQF
TRBV5-1	ASSWGDPTGTEAF
TRBV27	ASSLSAWEDTQY
TRBV19	ASSRIAGVSNEQF
TRBV11-3	ASSLGGSNGEAF
TRBV18	ASSPGLLNSRTGELF
TRBV24-1	ATSDASGRAHEQF
TRBV15	ATSRAGTANEKLF
TRBV30	AWSPNRGAGIYSNQPQH
TRBV19	ASSTTSGGRDTQY
TRBV7-2	ASSRSPSNTGELF
TRBV3-1/TRBV3-2	ASRDYSGSYNEQF
TRBV6-5	ASSYFLAGAHEQY
TRBV7-9	ASSLRAPDRSSGNTIY
TRBV6-5	ASSYGTLNNEQF
TRBV23-1	ASSQDQGVNYGYT
TRBV11-3	ASSLDPGGYNEQF
TRBV6-4	ASSVGPEDIQY
TRBV18	ASSRQETQY
TRBV7-2	ASSRFLFTGGDEKLF
TRBV7-8	ASSLFGGEGQPQH
TRBV27	ASSLGGLSYEQY
TRBV4-1	ASSQERGGSYNEQF
TRBV9	ASSGAGDRVSAF
TRBV18	ASSPEGQGSTEAF
TRBV7-2	ASSGTSGRPVYEQY
TRBV19	ASSIGTDRQPQH
TRBV30	AWSPSSNQPQH
TRBV7-2	ASSLEWGHNEQF
TRBV19	ASSLVAARNEQF
TRBV5-1	ASSFAGFGGVPGNTIY
TRBV3-1/TRBV3-2	ASSRGRGLQPQH
TRBV14	ASSQDPDKETQY